This note documents a single T cell receptor (beta chain) sequence. This entry is derived from a study of blood T cell repertoires in COVID-19. Germline V CDR1 and CDR2: MNHEY, SMNVEV (reference sequence). Trimming stripped 4 bases from V and 6 bases from J, with 10 bases between. The CDR3 is 14 residues long. Sequenced by immunoSEQ multiplex PCR; TCRdb stores in-frame clones only, minus some. The sample holds roughly 400,000 clones, more than 80% seen once. The clonotype originates from a young man who had recovered from COVID-19. The sample consisted of PBMCs or T cells enriched from blood (not recorded which). This chain joins TRBV27 and TRBJ1-6; D ambiguous. The CDR3 DNA reads as TGTGCCAGCAGTTGGGGAGGGATTAATTCACCCCTCCACTTT. Protein: CASSWGGINSPLHF.